These 15 T cell receptor beta chains were sequenced from one sample in a study of T cell responses to AZD1222 COVID-19 vaccine. TCRdb's copy holds only in-frame clones and misses some; the assay was immunoSEQ multiplex PCR. This table holds some 87,000 clones, 90% to 95% found once. Material: peripheral blood, obtained on day 0 of MenACWY control vaccination. The receptor set was obtained from an adult in good health.

The chain combines TRBV12-3 or TRBV12-4 with TRBJ2-5; D ambiguous. The CDR3 covers 12 residues. V was cut by 0 bases and J by 10 bases, with 9 bases left in between. CDR3 residues: CASSLATGIQYF. In nucleotides, the CDR3 is TGTGCCAGCAGTTTAGCTACGGGCATCCAGTACTTC.

The chain joins TRBV27 to TRBJ2-1, with 7 bases that match TRBD1. Germline trimming cut 3 bases from V and 5 bases from J; bases unmatched to any gene: 7. CDR1 MNHEY and CDR2 SMNVEV come from the germline V gene (reference sequence). The CDR3 consists of 15 residues. DNA of the CDR3: TGTGCCAGCAGTTTCAGGGGGAGATTAGACAATGAGCAGTTCTTC. It yields the protein CASSFRGRLDNEQFF.

The CDR3 nucleotides are TGTGCCAGCAGCTTAGGCGGGGGAGGGAACACTGAAGCTTTCTTT. Its protein is CASSLGGGGNTEAFF. The rearrangement joins TRBV7-6 to TRBJ1-1; possibly TRBD1 for D (5 bases). CDR1 and CDR2 from the germline V gene are SGHVS and FNYEAQ. The ends were cut back, 1 base at V and 1 base at J, with 10 bases in the middle. The CDR3 sequence is 15 residues long.

This chain connects TRBV24-1 to TRBJ1-2, with no clear D. V lost 3 bases, J lost 8 bases, and 12 bases lay in between. The germline V gene has CDR1 KGHDR and CDR2 SFDVKD. This CDR3 region has 13 residues. CDR3 region: CATSDGSSKGYTF. The CDR3 nucleotides are TGTGCCACCAGTGATGGGTCGTCGAAGGGCTACACCTTC.

The chain employs TRBV19 and TRBJ1-2; D gene uncertain. The CDR3 totals 14 residues. V dropped 4 bases and J dropped 8 bases, with 17 bases sitting between them. Germline loops: CDR1 LNHDA, CDR2 SQIVND (reference sequence). CDR3 protein: CASSTAARSGGYTF. In DNA, the CDR3 is TGTGCCAGTAGTACGGCGGCGAGGAGTGGCGGCTACACCTTC.

This clone was recorded only once. The V gene is TRBV2, the J gene TRBJ2-2, with 11 bases that match TRBD2. Germline CDR1 reads SNHLY; CDR2 reads FYNNEI. Germline trimming cut 8 bases from V and 2 bases from J; bases unmatched to any gene: 13. The CDR3 length is 18 residues. This CDR3 is CASRSFLTSGGNTGELFF. For the CDR3, the DNA is TGTGCCAGCCGTTCCTTCCTTACTAGCGGGGGTAACACCGGGGAGCTGTTTTTT.

The V and J genes are TRBV3-1 (or the pseudogene TRBV3-2) and TRBJ2-7; 14 bases agree with TRBD2. The CDR3 is 18 residues long. From germline, CDR1 is LGHDT and CDR2 YNNKEL (reference sequence). Trimming cost V 1 base and J 5 bases; bases outside gene matches: 10. CDR3 protein: CASSQGIPGLAGVDEQYF. The CDR3, as DNA: TGTGCCAGCAGCCAAGGGATACCGGGACTAGCGGGAGTGGACGAGCAGTACTTC.

The CDR3 DNA follows: TGTGCCAGCAGCTTAGCGCAGATTATGAGCACAGATACGCAGTATTTT. It translates to CASSLAQIMSTDTQYF. This chain uses TRBV11-1 with TRBJ2-3, with D hard to call. V was cut by 0 bases and J by 0 bases, with 10 bases left in between. Germline V CDR1 and CDR2: SGHAT, FQDESV (reference sequence). This CDR3 is 16 amino acids long.

The DNA of the CDR3 is TGTGCCAGCAGTTTGCCGACTCCGGGGGTCGACAATCAGCCCCAGCATTTT. Protein product: CASSLPTPGVDNQPQHF. J is TRBJ1-5 and V is TRBV28; maybe TRBD1 (5 bases). Germline V gene sequence: CDR1 MDHEN, CDR2 SYDVKM. This CDR3 is built from 17 residues. V dropped 3 bases and J dropped 3 bases, with 18 bases sitting between them.

The chain employs TRBV9 and TRBJ1-1, with D maybe TRBD1 (5 bases). The germline V gene encodes CDR1 SGDLS and CDR2 YYNGEE. V dropped 0 bases and J dropped 3 bases, with 15 bases sitting between them. This CDR3 contains 16 residues. In DNA, the CDR3 is TGTGCCAGCAGCGTAGGGATCAGGGCGGCGGACACTGAAGCTTTCTTT. Translating gives CASSVGIRAADTEAFF.

This chain links TRBV6-5 with TRBJ1-1; 7 nucleotides agree with TRBD1. The CDR3 contains 14 residues. Trimming took 4 bases from V and 1 from J; bases not matched to a gene: 3. Per the germline V gene, CDR1 is MNHEY and CDR2 is SVGAGI. In nucleotides, the CDR3 is TGTGCCAGCAGTTCCCGGGACAGGAACACTGAAGCTTTCTTT. Translated, it gives CASSSRDRNTEAFF.

The CDR3 loop is CASSPLPTGVNSPLHF. The CDR3, as DNA: TGTGCCAGCTCACCACTCCCCACAGGGGTAAATTCACCCCTCCACTTT. The V gene is TRBV18, the J gene TRBJ1-6; TRBD1 aligns across 7 bases. This CDR3 spans 16 amino acids. The J segment lost 7 bases and the V segment lost 1 base, leaving 7 bases of the junction unmatched. From germline, CDR1 is KGHSH and CDR2 LQKENI. Filled out from reference TRBV18 and TRBJ1-6, the complete variable domain reads NAGVMQNPRHLVRRRGQEARLRCSPMKGHSHVYWYRQLPEEGLKFMVYLQKENIIDESGMPKERFSAEFPKEGPSILRIQQVVRGDSAAYFCASSPLPTGVNSPLHFGNGTRLTVT.

This clone has more than one count but fewer than ten. V usage is TRBV7-9 and J usage is TRBJ2-5, with a possible D match to TRBD1 (6 bases). CDR3 size: 13 residues. Trimming left V 11 bases short and J 1 base short, with 14 bases between. In germline, CDR1 is SEHNR, CDR2 FQNEAQ (reference sequence). CDR3 in amino acids: CASQRGFQETQYF. DNA of the CDR3: TGTGCCTCACAAAGGGGGTTCCAAGAGACCCAGTACTTC.

V is TRBV29-1 and J is TRBJ1-1; 8 nucleotides match TRBD1. Germline-derived CDR1 and CDR2 are SQVTM and ANQGSEA. CDR3 length: 13 residues. V lost 7 bases to trimming and J lost 6 bases; unmatched junction nucleotides: 10. CDR3 sequence: CSARPGQAPEAFF. In nucleotides, the CDR3 is TGCAGCGCACGCCCGGGACAGGCCCCTGAAGCTTTCTTT.

The rearrangement links TRBV19 to TRBJ1-4; D is ambiguous. Trimming removed 2 bases from V and 3 bases from J, with 10 bases in between. The CDR3 is 15 residues long. The germline CDR1 and CDR2 sequences are LNHDA and SQIVND (reference sequence). This chain's CDR3 is CASSIITAPNEKLFF. CDR3 DNA: TGTGCCAGTAGTATAATCACAGCGCCTAATGAAAAACTGTTTTTT.